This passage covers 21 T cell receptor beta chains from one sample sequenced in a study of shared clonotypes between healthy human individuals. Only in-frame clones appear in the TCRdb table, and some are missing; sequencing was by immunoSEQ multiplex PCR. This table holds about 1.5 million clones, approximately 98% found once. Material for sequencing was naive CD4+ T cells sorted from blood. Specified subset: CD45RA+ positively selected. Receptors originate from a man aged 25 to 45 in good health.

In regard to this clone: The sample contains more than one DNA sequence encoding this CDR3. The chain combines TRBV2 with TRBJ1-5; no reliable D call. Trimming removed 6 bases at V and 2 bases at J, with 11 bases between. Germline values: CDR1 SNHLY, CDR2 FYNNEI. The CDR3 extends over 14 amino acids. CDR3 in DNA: TGTGCCAGCAGCGGTCAAGGTGGCAATCAGCCCCAGCATTTT. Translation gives CASSGQGGNQPQHF.

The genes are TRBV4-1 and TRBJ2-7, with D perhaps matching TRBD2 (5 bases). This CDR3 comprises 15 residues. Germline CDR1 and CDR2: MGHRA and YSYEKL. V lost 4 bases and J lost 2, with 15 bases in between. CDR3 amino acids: CASSPFRFGTYEQYF. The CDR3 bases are TGCGCCAGCAGCCCCTTCCGATTCGGGACCTACGAGCAGTACTTC.

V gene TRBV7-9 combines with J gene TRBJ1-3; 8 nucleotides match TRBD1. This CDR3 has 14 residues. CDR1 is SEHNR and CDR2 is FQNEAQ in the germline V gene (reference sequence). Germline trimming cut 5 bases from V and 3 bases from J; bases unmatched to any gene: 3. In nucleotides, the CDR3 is TGTGCCAGCAGCCTGACAGGGGTTGGAAACACCATATATTTT. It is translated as CASSLTGVGNTIYF. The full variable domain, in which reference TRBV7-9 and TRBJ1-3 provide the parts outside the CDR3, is DTGVSQNPRHKITKRGQNVTFRCDPISEHNRLYWYRQTLGQGPEFLTYFQNEAQLEKSRLLSDRFSAERPKGSFSTLEIQRTEQGDSAMYLCASSLTGVGNTIYFGEGSWLTVV.

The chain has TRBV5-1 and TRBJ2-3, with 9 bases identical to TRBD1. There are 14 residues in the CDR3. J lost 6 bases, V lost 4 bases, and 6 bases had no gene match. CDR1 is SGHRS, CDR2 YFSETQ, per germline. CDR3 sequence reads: CASSHNRGPDTQYF. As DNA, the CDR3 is TGCGCCAGCAGCCATAACAGGGGGCCGGATACGCAGTATTTT. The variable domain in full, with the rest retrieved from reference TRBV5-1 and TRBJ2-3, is KAGVTQTPRYLIKTRGQQVTLSCSPISGHRSVSWYQQTPGQGLQFLFEYFSETQRNKGNFPGRFSGRQFSNSRSEMNVSTLELGDSALYLCASSHNRGPDTQYFGPGTRLTVL.

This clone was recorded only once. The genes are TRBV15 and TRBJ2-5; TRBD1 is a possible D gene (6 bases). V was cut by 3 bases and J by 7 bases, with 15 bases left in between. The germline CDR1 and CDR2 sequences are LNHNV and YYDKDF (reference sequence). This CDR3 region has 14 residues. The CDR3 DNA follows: TGTGCCACCAGCAGGGGGACACAGGAGCGGACCCAGTACTTC. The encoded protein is CATSRGTQERTQYF. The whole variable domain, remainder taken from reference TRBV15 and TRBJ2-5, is DAMVIQNPRYQVTQFGKPVTLSCSQTLNHNVMYWYQQKSSQAPKLLFHYYDKDFNNEADTPDNFQSRRPNTSFCFLDIRSPGLGDTAMYLCATSRGTQERTQYFGPGTRLLVL.

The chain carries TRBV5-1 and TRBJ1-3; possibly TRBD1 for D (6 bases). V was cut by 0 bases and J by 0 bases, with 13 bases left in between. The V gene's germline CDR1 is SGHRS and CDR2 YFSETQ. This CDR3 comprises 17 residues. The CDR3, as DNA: TGCGCCAGCAGCTTGGACGCGACAGGAAGCTCTGGAAACACCATATATTTT. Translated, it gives CASSLDATGSSGNTIYF.

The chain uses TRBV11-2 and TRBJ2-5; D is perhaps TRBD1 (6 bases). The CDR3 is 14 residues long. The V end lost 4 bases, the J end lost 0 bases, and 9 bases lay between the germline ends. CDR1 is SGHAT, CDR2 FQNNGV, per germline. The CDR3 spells CASSSRDNQETQYF. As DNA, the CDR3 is TGTGCCAGCAGCTCCCGGGACAACCAAGAGACCCAGTACTTC.

The CDR3 loop reads CATLRRELTDTQYF. The CDR3 DNA reads TGTGCCACCCTGAGACGGGAACTCACAGATACGCAGTATTTT. The gene calls are TRBV11-2 and TRBJ2-3; the D gene is possibly TRBD2 (5 bases). Trimming stripped 10 bases from V and 2 bases from J, with 16 bases between. Per germline, CDR1 SGHAT and CDR2 FQNNGV. The CDR3 contains 14 residues.

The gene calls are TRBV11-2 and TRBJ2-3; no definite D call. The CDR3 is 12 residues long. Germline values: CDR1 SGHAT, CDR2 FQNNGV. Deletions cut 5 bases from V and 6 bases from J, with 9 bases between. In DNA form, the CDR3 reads TGTGCCAGCAGCCACACCGCTGATACGCAGTATTTT. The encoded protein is CASSHTADTQYF.

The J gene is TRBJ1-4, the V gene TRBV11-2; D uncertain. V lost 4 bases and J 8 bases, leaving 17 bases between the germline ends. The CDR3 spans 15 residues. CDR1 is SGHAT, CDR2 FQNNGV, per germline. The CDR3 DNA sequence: TGTGCCAGCAGCTCCCCGCGAAACTTTGAGGAAAAACTGTTTTTT. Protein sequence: CASSSPRNFEEKLFF.

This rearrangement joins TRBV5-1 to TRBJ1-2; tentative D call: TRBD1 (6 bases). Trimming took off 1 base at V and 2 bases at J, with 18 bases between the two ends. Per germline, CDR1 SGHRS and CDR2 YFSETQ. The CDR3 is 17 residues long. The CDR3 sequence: CASSLRQGTTKNYGYTF. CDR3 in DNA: TGCGCCAGCAGCTTGCGGCAGGGGACCACCAAGAACTATGGCTACACCTTC. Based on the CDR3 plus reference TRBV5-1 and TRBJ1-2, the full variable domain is KAGVTQTPRYLIKTRGQQVTLSCSPISGHRSVSWYQQTPGQGLQFLFEYFSETQRNKGNFPGRFSGRQFSNSRSEMNVSTLELGDSALYLCASSLRQGTTKNYGYTFGSGTRLTVV.

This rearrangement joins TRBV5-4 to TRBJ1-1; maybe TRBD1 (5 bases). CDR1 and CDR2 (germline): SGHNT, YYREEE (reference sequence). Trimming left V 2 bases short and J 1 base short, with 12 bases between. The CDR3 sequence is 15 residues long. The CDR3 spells CASSLSRGENTEAFF. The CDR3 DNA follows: TGTGCCAGCAGCTTATCAAGGGGAGAGAACACTGAAGCTTTCTTT. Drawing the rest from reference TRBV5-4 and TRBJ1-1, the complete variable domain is ETGVTQSPTHLIKTRGQQVTLRCSSQSGHNTVSWYQQALGQGPQFIFQYYREEENGRGNFPPRFSGLQFPNYSSELNVNALELDDSALYLCASSLSRGENTEAFFGQGTRLTVV.

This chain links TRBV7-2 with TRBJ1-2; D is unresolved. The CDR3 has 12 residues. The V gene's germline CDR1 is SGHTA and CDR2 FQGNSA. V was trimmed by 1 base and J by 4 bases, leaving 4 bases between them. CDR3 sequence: CASSLEFYGYTF. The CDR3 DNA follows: TGTGCCAGCAGCTTAGAGTTCTATGGCTACACCTTC. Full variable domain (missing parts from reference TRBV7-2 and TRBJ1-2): GAGVSQSPSNKVTEKGKDVELRCDPISGHTALYWYRQSLGQGLEFLIYFQGNSAPDKSGLPSDRFSAERTGGSVSTLTIQRTQQEDSAVYLCASSLEFYGYTFGSGTRLTVV.

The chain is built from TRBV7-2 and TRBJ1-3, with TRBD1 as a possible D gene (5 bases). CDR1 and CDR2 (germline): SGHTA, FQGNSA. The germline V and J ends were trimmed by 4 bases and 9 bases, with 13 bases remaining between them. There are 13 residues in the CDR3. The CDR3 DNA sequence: TGTGCCAGCAGCTCAACTAGAGGGACCACCATATATTTT. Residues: CASSSTRGTTIYF.

CDR3 sequence reads: CATSGGRYNEQFF. The CDR3 DNA follows: TGTGCCACCTCAGGGGGCAGGTACAATGAGCAGTTCTTC. The chain links TRBV28 to TRBJ2-1, with 8 bases identical to TRBD1. The CDR3 runs to 13 residues. With 10 bases clipped from V and 4 bases from J, the junction kept 6 bases outside the gene matches. Germline V lookup: CDR1 MDHEN, CDR2 SYDVKM.

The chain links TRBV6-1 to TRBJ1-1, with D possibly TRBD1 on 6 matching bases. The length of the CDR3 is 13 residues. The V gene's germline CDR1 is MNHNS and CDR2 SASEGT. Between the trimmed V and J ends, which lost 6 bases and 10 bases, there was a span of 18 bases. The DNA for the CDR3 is TGTGCCAGCAGGGAAACAGGGACGGGGGGAGCTTTCTTT. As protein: CASRETGTGGAFF.

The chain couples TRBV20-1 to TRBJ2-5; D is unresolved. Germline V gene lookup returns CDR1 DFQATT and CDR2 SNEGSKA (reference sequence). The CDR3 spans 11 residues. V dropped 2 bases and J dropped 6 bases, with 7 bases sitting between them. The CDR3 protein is CSARHQKTQYF. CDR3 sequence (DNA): TGCAGTGCTAGACATCAGAAGACCCAGTACTTC.

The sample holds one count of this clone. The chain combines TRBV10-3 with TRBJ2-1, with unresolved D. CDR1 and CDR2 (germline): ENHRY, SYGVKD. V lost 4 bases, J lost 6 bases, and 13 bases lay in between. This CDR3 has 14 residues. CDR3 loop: CAISVAHSTNEQFF. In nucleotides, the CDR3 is TGTGCCATCAGTGTAGCCCATTCCACCAATGAGCAGTTCTTC.

The CDR3 spells CSVDPGLAADTQYF. In nucleotides, the CDR3 is TGCAGCGTTGACCCGGGACTAGCAGCAGATACGCAGTATTTT. The chain joins TRBV29-1 to TRBJ2-3; TRBD2 matches 9 bases. Germline V gene lookup returns CDR1 SQVTM and CDR2 ANQGSEA. With 3 bases clipped from V and 4 bases from J, the junction kept 5 bases outside the gene matches. The CDR3 contains 14 residues.

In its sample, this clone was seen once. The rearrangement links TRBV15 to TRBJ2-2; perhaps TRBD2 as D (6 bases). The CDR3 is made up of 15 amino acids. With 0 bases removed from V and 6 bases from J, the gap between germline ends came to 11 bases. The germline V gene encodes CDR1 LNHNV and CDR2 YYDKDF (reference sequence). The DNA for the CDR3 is TGTGCCACCAGCAGAGATGTACTAGCCTCCGGGGAGCTGTTTTTT. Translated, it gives CATSRDVLASGELFF.

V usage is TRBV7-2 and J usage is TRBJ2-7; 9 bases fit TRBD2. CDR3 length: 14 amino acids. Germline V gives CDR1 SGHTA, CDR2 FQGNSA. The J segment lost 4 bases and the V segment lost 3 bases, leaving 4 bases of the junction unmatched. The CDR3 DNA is TGTGCCAGCAGCTTTGATAGCGGGGGTTACGAGCAGTACTTC. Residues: CASSFDSGGYEQYF.